This T cell receptor (beta chain) appears in the sequencing data of a study of T-cell memory formation after mild COVID-19. This clonotype was found a few times. Antigen: not known. Each CDR3 protein gets one entry after TCRdb re-called the 5' RACE reads with MiXCR. The sample lists around 340,000 distinct CDR3 sequences, 13% to 15% occurring once. This CDR3 region has 15 residues. Germline V CDR1 and CDR2: MNHEY, SVGAGI. Trimming took off 7 bases at V and 6 bases at J, with 19 bases between the two ends. General observations from the study: Later expanders leaned CD4+, whereas day 15 to 85 contracting clones were balanced CD4/CD8.

Sequenced input: PBMCs or a T cell subset sorted from them (not recorded which). This sequence originates from a man aged 18 to 29 who had mild COVID-19 (a few samples of this study predate the infection). Cell type and time point are not known. This chain links TRBV6-5 with TRBJ2-1; D is possibly TRBD1 (5 bases). CDR3 residues: CASTPALAGSNEQFF. CDR3 in DNA: TGTGCCAGCACCCCAGCCCTTGCAGGGTCCAATGAGCAGTTCTTC.